Below, 11 T cell receptor beta chains from the same sample are listed, as sequenced in a study of beta chain features in type 1 diabetes. cDNA synthesis used the whole RNA isolate, giving expressed TCRB sequences. Clones were sequenced by immunoSEQ multiplex PCR, and TCRdb holds only the in-frame ones, with some missing. The sample has fewer than 400,000 clones; 7.5% to 9% are singletons. Source material: central memory CD4+ T cells from blood. The receptors here all came from a woman under 30 in good health.

This clone was counted a few times. This chain links TRBV4-2 with TRBJ2-7, with 7 positions matching TRBD1. From germline, CDR1 is LGHNA and CDR2 YNFKEQ. This CDR3 has 14 residues. V lost 3 bases to trimming and J lost 3 bases; unmatched junction nucleotides: 5. This CDR3 is CASSQNRGDYEQYF. The CDR3 coding sequence is TGTGCCAGCAGCCAGAACAGGGGTGACTACGAGCAGTACTTC.

This clone was observed a handful of times. The gene calls are TRBV28 and TRBJ1-5; D ambiguous. Trimming left V 6 bases short and J 3 bases short, with 15 bases between. Germline values: CDR1 MDHEN, CDR2 SYDVKM. The CDR3 extends over 15 amino acids. For the CDR3, the DNA is TGTGCCAGCAGAAAGTCGTGGACCCACAATCAGCCCCAGCATTTT. Residues: CASRKSWTHNQPQHF.

Of note for this clone: The sample has other DNA sequences that encode this CDR3 too. The chain recombines TRBV5-4 with TRBJ1-1; D is uncertain. CDR1 and CDR2 (germline): SGHNT, YYREEE (reference sequence). Trimming took 0 bases from V and 0 from J, leaving 12 bases between them. The CDR3 is 16 residues long. The CDR3 protein is CASSLEGQGMNTEAFF. DNA for the CDR3: TGTGCCAGCAGCTTGGAAGGTCAAGGCATGAACACTGAAGCTTTCTTT.

This clone has at least ten counts. The J gene is TRBJ2-7, the V gene TRBV18; weak D call: TRBD2 (5 bases). The germline gives CDR1 KGHSH, CDR2 LQKENI. This CDR3 comprises 12 residues. The V end lost 3 bases, the J end lost 7 bases, and 10 bases lay between the germline ends. The chain's CDR3 is CASSPEGREQYF. CDR3 nucleotide sequence: TGTGCCAGCTCACCTGAGGGCCGTGAGCAGTACTTC. The whole variable domain, remainder taken from reference TRBV18 and TRBJ2-7, is NAGVMQNPRHLVRRRGQEARLRCSPMKGHSHVYWYRQLPEEGLKFMVYLQKENIIDESGMPKERFSAEFPKEGPSILRIQQVVRGDSAAYFCASSPEGREQYFGPGTRLTVT.

This clone was counted a few times. This sequence joins TRBV7-2 and TRBJ1-2, with D tentatively TRBD1 (5 bases). The V end was cut by 1 base, the J end by 3 bases, with 9 bases between. Germline CDR1 and CDR2: SGHTA and FQGNSA. There are 14 residues in the CDR3. The CDR3, as DNA: TGTGCCAGCAGCTTAGACAGGTCAGACTATGGCTACACCTTC. Translated: CASSLDRSDYGYTF.

This sequence joins TRBV11-2 and TRBJ1-2; 8 bases match TRBD1. V lost 6 bases, J lost 7 bases, and 7 bases stayed unmatched. The CDR3 runs 13 residues. Germline values: CDR1 SGHAT, CDR2 FQNNGV. The CDR3 loop reads CASSLQGASGYTF. CDR3 DNA: TGTGCCAGCAGTTTGCAGGGGGCGAGTGGCTACACCTTC. Based on the CDR3 plus reference TRBV11-2 and TRBJ1-2, the full variable domain is EAGVAQSPRYKIIEKRQSVAFWCNPISGHATLYWYQQILGQGPKLLIQFQNNGVVDDSQLPKDRFSAERLKGVDSTLKIQPAKLEDSAVYLCASSLQGASGYTFGSGTRLTVV.

This clone was counted a few times. The gene calls are TRBV4-1 and TRBJ2-6; 8 bases line up with TRBD1. Trimming removed 3 bases from V and 2 bases from J; junction bases left unmatched: 3. The CDR3 has 16 amino acids. From germline, CDR1 is MGHRA and CDR2 YSYEKL. For the CDR3, the DNA is TGCGCCAGCAGCCACTTGACAGGGGCTGGGGCCAACGTCCTGACTTTC. It codes for CASSHLTGAGANVLTF.

CDR3: CASSQDRTRSYEQFF. The CDR3 bases are TGCGCCAGCAGCCAAGACAGGACTAGATCGTATGAGCAGTTCTTC. The chain employs TRBV4-1 and TRBJ2-1; 7 nucleotides line up with TRBD2. Unmatched junction bases numbered 7, after V lost 0 bases and J lost 8 bases. The CDR3 runs to 15 residues. From germline, CDR1 is MGHRA and CDR2 YSYEKL.

This clone was seen more than once but under ten times. The chain is built from TRBV6-6 and TRBJ1-3, with 7 bases aligning to TRBD1. Germline loops: CDR1 MNHNY, CDR2 SVGAGI (reference sequence). J lost 3 bases, V lost 7 bases, and 6 bases had no gene match. This CDR3 is 14 amino acids long. Here the CDR3 reads CASTGTGVGNTIYF. The CDR3 bases are TGTGCCAGCACCGGAACAGGGGTTGGAAACACCATATATTTT.

This clone has at least ten counts. The rearrangement uses TRBV23-1 and TRBJ2-1; no definite D call. TRBV23-1 counts as an open reading frame of uncertain function. CDR3 length: 14 residues. V shed 3 bases and J shed 7 bases, with 13 bases lying between them. The CDR3 coding sequence is TGCGCCAGCAGTCATTTGGAGTATCAGAATGAGCAGTTCTTC. As protein: CASSHLEYQNEQFF.

The chain links TRBV10-3 to TRBJ2-1; 12 bases fit TRBD2. J was trimmed by 7 bases and V by 8 bases; bases with no gene match: 9. This CDR3 has 15 residues. The germline CDR1 and CDR2 sequences are ENHRY and SYGVKD. CDR3 amino acids: CAIFPTSGRSNEQFF. CDR3 sequence (DNA): TGTGCCATCTTCCCAACTAGCGGGAGGTCGAATGAGCAGTTCTTC.